Listed below are T cell receptor beta chains from one sample, sequenced in a study of T cells after yellow fever vaccination. TCRdb re-analysed the 5' RACE reads in MiXCR, keeping a single row per CDR3 protein. The table records about 630,000 distinct CDR3 sequences, more than 9% of them present only once. This specimen was PBMCs, taken on the day of the yellow fever booster vaccination. All receptors come from a man aged 30 to 39 who received the YFV17D yellow fever vaccine. Both conserved end residues are part of each CDR3. D genes are given only for firm matches. Clone size, where shown, is once, few, many, or a class for clones that have expanded.

j_call | cdr3_length | clone_size | d_call | v_call | cdr3_aa | cdr3_nt
TRBJ2-1 | 16 | few | - | TRBV20-1 | CSARRGGVHGRNEQFF | TGCAGTGCCCGCAGGGGGGGCGTCCATGGACGCAATGAGCAGTTCTTC
TRBJ2-7 | 15 | few | TRBD1 | TRBV3-1 | CASSTSGTGFYEQYF | TGTGCCAGCAGCACTTCCGGGACAGGTTTTTACGAGCAGTACTTC
TRBJ2-1 | 13 | - | - | TRBV5-1 | CASSLDTFNEQFF | TGCGCCAGCAGCTTAGACACTTTCAATGAGCAGTTCTTC
TRBJ1-5 | 14 | few | - | TRBV19 | CASSVTVASRPQHF | TGTGCCAGTAGTGTGACAGTAGCTAGTCGGCCCCAGCATTTT
TRBJ1-5 | 13 | - | - | TRBV19 | CASRSRDFQPQHF | TGTGCCAGTAGGTCCCGGGACTTTCAGCCCCAGCATTTT
TRBJ2-2 | 14 | - | TRBD2 | TRBV20-1 | CSARGGRAGGELFF | TGCAGTGCTAGAGGCGGGAGGGCCGGCGGGGAGCTGTTTTTT
TRBJ2-7 | 13 | - | - | TRBV29-1 | CSVELGSSYEQYF | TGCAGCGTTGAGCTAGGAAGCTCCTACGAGCAGTACTTC
TRBJ2-7 | 14 | few | - | TRBV18 | CASSEGTVTYEQYF | TGTGCCAGCTCAGAAGGGACGGTAACCTACGAGCAGTACTTC
TRBJ2-7 | 14 | - | - | TRBV4-3 | CASSSVQGGDEQYF | TGCGCCAGCAGCTCCGTACAGGGGGGGGACGAGCAGTACTTC
TRBJ1-6 | 15 | few | TRBD1 | TRBV5-6 | CASSLTGQGPSPLHF | TGTGCCAGCAGCTTAACGGGACAGGGGCCTTCACCCCTCCACTTT
TRBJ1-5 | 15 | few | - | TRBV7-2 | CASSSRGHSNQPQHF | TGTGCCAGCAGCTCGAGAGGACACAGCAATCAGCCCCAGCATTTT
TRBJ2-1 | 13 | - | - | TRBV20-1 | CSASFGFYNEQFF | TGCAGTGCTAGTTTCGGGTTCTACAATGAGCAGTTCTTC
TRBJ2-7 | 14 | - | - | TRBV19 | CASSLDAVSYEQYF | TGTGCCAGTAGCCTAGATGCGGTCTCCTACGAGCAGTACTTC
TRBJ2-1 | 18 | few | TRBD2 | TRBV12-3/TRBV12-4 | CASSPGTTSGRPYNEQFF | TGTGCCAGCAGTCCCGGGACAACTAGCGGGAGGCCCTACAATGAGCAGTTCTTC
TRBJ1-2 | 13 | few | - | TRBV12-3/TRBV12-4 | CASSFDPNYGYTF | TGTGCCAGCAGTTTCGATCCTAACTATGGCTACACCTTC
TRBJ2-1 | 16 | - | TRBD2 | TRBV6-2/TRBV6-3 | CASSPPLAGGLNEQFF | TGTGCCAGCAGTCCTCCGCTAGCGGGAGGGCTGAATGAGCAGTTCTTC
TRBJ2-7 | 13 | few | - | TRBV7-9 | CASTNTGRYEQYF | TGTGCCAGCACCAATACGGGGCGATACGAGCAGTACTTC
TRBJ1-2 | 15 | - | - | TRBV20-1 | CSARDKGYSNYGYTF | TGCAGTGCTAGAGACAAGGGATATTCTAACTATGGCTACACCTTC
TRBJ2-7 | 14 | - | - | TRBV3-1 | CASSQWISHQAQYF | TGTGCCAGCAGCCAATGGATCTCCCATCAGGCGCAGTACTTC
TRBJ2-5 | 16 | few | TRBD1 | TRBV28 | CASRTFTGGKVETQYF | TGTGCCAGCAGGACCTTCACAGGGGGCAAGGTGGAGACCCAGTACTTC
TRBJ2-7 | 14 | - | - | TRBV20-1 | CSASIGSQTYEQYF | TGCAGTGCTAGCATCGGCAGTCAGACTTACGAGCAGTACTTC
TRBJ2-6 | 14 | few | - | TRBV29-1 | CSVWDVSGANVLTF | TGCAGCGTTTGGGACGTCTCTGGGGCCAACGTCCTGACTTTC
TRBJ2-2 | 15 | few | TRBD2 | TRBV6-1 | CASRAGTTNTGELFF | TGTGCCAGCAGAGCCGGGACTACGAACACCGGGGAGCTGTTTTTT